This is a list of T cell receptor beta chains from one sample in a study of T cell repertoires in cytomegalovirus infection. Each CDR3 protein is one row after TCRdb ran MiXCR on the reads. The repertoire holds hundreds of thousands of distinct CDR3 sequences, with 35% to 40% as singletons. Sequenced material: PBMCs. These receptors came from a human donor in good health (CMV status not recorded). Some clones in this sample may be carry-over from other donors' samples. CDR3s include the opening cysteine and the closing phenylalanine or tryptophan. The order of the fields is D gene, J gene, CDR3 length, clone size, V gene, CDR3 DNA, CDR3 protein. A D gene is named only where the DNA matches it firmly. Clone size is shown for a subset of rows, as once, few, many or a class of expanded clone.

D gene: TRBD2; J gene: TRBJ2-7; CDR3 length: 15; clone size: -; V gene: TRBV28; CDR3 DNA: TGTGCCAGCAGTCCAGGGACTAGGGGGATTTACGAGCAGTACTTC; CDR3 protein: CASSPGTRGIYEQYF
D gene: -; J gene: TRBJ1-5; CDR3 length: 16; clone size: -; V gene: TRBV6-6; CDR3 DNA: TGTGCCAGCAGGAACATACAGGGTGTGGGGAATCAGCCCCAGCATTTT; CDR3 protein: CASRNIQGVGNQPQHF
D gene: -; J gene: TRBJ1-1; CDR3 length: 11; clone size: -; V gene: TRBV27; CDR3 DNA: TGTGCCAGCCTTACAGGGACTGAAGCTTTCTTT; CDR3 protein: CASLTGTEAFF
D gene: TRBD1; J gene: TRBJ1-1; CDR3 length: 15; clone size: -; V gene: TRBV5-6; CDR3 DNA: TGTGCCAGCAGCCCTCGAATCAGGGGGGACACTGAAGCTTTCTTT; CDR3 protein: CASSPRIRGDTEAFF
D gene: -; J gene: TRBJ2-3; CDR3 length: 11; clone size: many; V gene: TRBV6-2/TRBV6-3; CDR3 DNA: TGTGCCAGCAGCTACCCAGATACGCAGTATTTT; CDR3 protein: CASSYPDTQYF
D gene: -; J gene: TRBJ1-6; CDR3 length: 17; clone size: -; V gene: TRBV7-2; CDR3 DNA: TGTGCCAGCAGCTTACTATCCGGGACCACTGAGGGTTTACCCCTCCACTTT; CDR3 protein: CASSLLSGTTEGLPLHF
D gene: -; J gene: TRBJ2-6; CDR3 length: 15; clone size: -; V gene: TRBV5-1; CDR3 DNA: TGTGCCAGCAGCTTGGAGGCGGCCGGGGCCAACGTCCTGACTTTC; CDR3 protein: CASSLEAAGANVLTF
D gene: TRBD2; J gene: TRBJ2-1; CDR3 length: 17; clone size: -; V gene: TRBV5-6; CDR3 DNA: TGTGCCAGCAGCTTGGTGGGGGGGAGAAGCTCCTACAATGAGCAGTTCTTC; CDR3 protein: CASSLVGGRSSYNEQFF
D gene: -; J gene: TRBJ1-2; CDR3 length: 13; clone size: many; V gene: TRBV7-2; CDR3 DNA: TGTGCCAGCAGCTTGGAAAGGGGTTATGGCTACACCTTC; CDR3 protein: CASSLERGYGYTF
D gene: TRBD1; J gene: TRBJ2-4; CDR3 length: 17; clone size: -; V gene: TRBV24-1; CDR3 DNA: TGTGCCACCAGTGCCTCGGACAGGGGCGAGGCCAAAAACATTCAGTACTTC; CDR3 protein: CATSASDRGEAKNIQYF
D gene: -; J gene: TRBJ1-1; CDR3 length: 10; clone size: -; V gene: TRBV6-1; CDR3 DNA: TGTGCCAGCAGTCGACAAGAAGCTTTCTTT; CDR3 protein: CASSRQEAFF
D gene: -; J gene: TRBJ1-2; CDR3 length: 13; clone size: many; V gene: TRBV7-2; CDR3 DNA: TGTGCCAGCAGCCCCAAGGGGGGCTATGGCTACACCTTC; CDR3 protein: CASSPKGGYGYTF
D gene: -; J gene: TRBJ1-2; CDR3 length: 16; clone size: -; V gene: TRBV7-9; CDR3 DNA: TGTGCCAGCAGCCTATGGACAGCGGATTCTAAATATGGCTACACCTTC; CDR3 protein: CASSLWTADSKYGYTF
D gene: -; J gene: TRBJ2-7; CDR3 length: 19; clone size: many; V gene: TRBV7-2; CDR3 DNA: TGTGCCAGCAGCTTCGAGGTGTGGGGTACCGGGACATCCTCCTACGAGCAGTACTTC; CDR3 protein: CASSFEVWGTGTSSYEQYF
D gene: -; J gene: TRBJ2-3; CDR3 length: 16; clone size: -; V gene: TRBV5-1; CDR3 DNA: TGCGCCAGCAGCCGATGGGACACCCCAAGCACAGATACGCAGTATTTT; CDR3 protein: CASSRWDTPSTDTQYF
D gene: TRBD2; J gene: TRBJ2-1; CDR3 length: 13; clone size: -; V gene: TRBV24-1; CDR3 DNA: TGTGCCTCCGGGACTAGCGGTAACAATGAGCAGTTCTTC; CDR3 protein: CASGTSGNNEQFF
D gene: TRBD2; J gene: TRBJ2-1; CDR3 length: 15; clone size: -; V gene: TRBV9; CDR3 DNA: TGTGCCAGCAGCACAACTAGCGGGGGTTTCAATGAGCAGTTCTTC; CDR3 protein: CASSTTSGGFNEQFF
D gene: TRBD2; J gene: TRBJ2-2; CDR3 length: 15; clone size: many; V gene: TRBV7-8; CDR3 DNA: TGTGCCAGCAGCTTACGGGAGGCTACGCCCGGGGAGCTGTTTTTT; CDR3 protein: CASSLREATPGELFF
D gene: TRBD1; J gene: TRBJ1-5; CDR3 length: 15; clone size: -; V gene: TRBV28; CDR3 DNA: TGTGCCAGCAGTTTGGCGTCAGGGGGTGGTCAGCCCCAGCATTTT; CDR3 protein: CASSLASGGGQPQHF
D gene: -; J gene: TRBJ2-3; CDR3 length: 15; clone size: few; V gene: TRBV5-1; CDR3 DNA: TGCGCCAGCAGACCACAACAGGTTCCCACAGATACGCAGTATTTT; CDR3 protein: CASRPQQVPTDTQYF
D gene: TRBD1; J gene: TRBJ1-1; CDR3 length: 12; clone size: -; V gene: TRBV7-3; CDR3 DNA: TGTGCCAGCAGTTCTACAGGGGTTGAAGCTTTCTTT; CDR3 protein: CASSSTGVEAFF
D gene: -; J gene: TRBJ2-7; CDR3 length: 12; clone size: -; V gene: TRBV7-2; CDR3 DNA: TGTGCCAGCAGCTTGGTCAGTCACGAGCAGTACTTC; CDR3 protein: CASSLVSHEQYF
D gene: TRBD2; J gene: TRBJ2-1; CDR3 length: 16; clone size: -; V gene: TRBV7-2; CDR3 DNA: TGTGCCAGCAGCTTCTACACTAGCGGGAGGGTCGGTGAGCAGTTCTTC; CDR3 protein: CASSFYTSGRVGEQFF
D gene: -; J gene: TRBJ2-1; CDR3 length: 14; clone size: -; V gene: TRBV19; CDR3 DNA: TGTGCCAGTAGTGACGGACTCGACTACAATGAGCAGTTCTTC; CDR3 protein: CASSDGLDYNEQFF
D gene: -; J gene: TRBJ2-5; CDR3 length: 15; clone size: -; V gene: TRBV11-2; CDR3 DNA: TGTGCCAGCAGCTTGGGTTGGGCAGCCTCGGAGACCCAGTACTTC; CDR3 protein: CASSLGWAASETQYF
D gene: -; J gene: TRBJ1-4; CDR3 length: 13; clone size: few; V gene: TRBV6-6; CDR3 DNA: TGTGCCGCGACCGTTGCAACTAATGAAAAACTGTTTTTT; CDR3 protein: CAATVATNEKLFF
D gene: TRBD1; J gene: TRBJ1-2; CDR3 length: 13; clone size: -; V gene: TRBV5-4; CDR3 DNA: TGTGCCAGCAGCTCTGACAGGGATGGGATGAACACCTTC; CDR3 protein: CASSSDRDGMNTF
D gene: TRBD1; J gene: TRBJ1-1; CDR3 length: 13; clone size: many; V gene: TRBV6-5; CDR3 DNA: TGTGCCAGCAGGTTCACAGGGGGGACTGAAGCTTTCTTT; CDR3 protein: CASRFTGGTEAFF
D gene: -; J gene: TRBJ1-2; CDR3 length: 14; clone size: few; V gene: TRBV11-2; CDR3 DNA: TGTGCCAGCAGCTTAGTTTTAGCAAACTATGGCTACACCTTC; CDR3 protein: CASSLVLANYGYTF
D gene: TRBD2; J gene: TRBJ2-5; CDR3 length: 15; clone size: few; V gene: TRBV4-1; CDR3 DNA: TGCGCCAGCAGCCAAGTGGGACTAGCGATCGAGACCCAGTACTTC; CDR3 protein: CASSQVGLAIETQYF
D gene: TRBD2; J gene: TRBJ2-7; CDR3 length: 13; clone size: -; V gene: TRBV7-2; CDR3 DNA: TGTGCCAGCAGCCCTAGCGGGGTAGGGGAGCAGTACTTC; CDR3 protein: CASSPSGVGEQYF
D gene: -; J gene: TRBJ1-1; CDR3 length: 15; clone size: few; V gene: TRBV11-2; CDR3 DNA: TGTGCCAGCAGCTTAGGAAGCGTGGTGAACACTGAAGCTTTCTTT; CDR3 protein: CASSLGSVVNTEAFF
D gene: -; J gene: TRBJ2-7; CDR3 length: 13; clone size: few; V gene: TRBV7-6; CDR3 DNA: TGTGCCAGCAGCATTTGGGAGGCCTACGAGCAGTACTTC; CDR3 protein: CASSIWEAYEQYF
D gene: TRBD1; J gene: TRBJ1-2; CDR3 length: 16; clone size: -; V gene: TRBV2; CDR3 DNA: TGTGCCAGCAGTGGAAGGACAGGGCCCCTCAATTATGGCTACACCTTC; CDR3 protein: CASSGRTGPLNYGYTF
D gene: -; J gene: TRBJ2-7; CDR3 length: 12; clone size: few; V gene: TRBV7-8; CDR3 DNA: TGTGCCAGCAGCTTACTGAGTCCCGAGCAGTACTTC; CDR3 protein: CASSLLSPEQYF
D gene: TRBD1; J gene: TRBJ1-5; CDR3 length: 15; clone size: few; V gene: TRBV6-6; CDR3 DNA: TGTGCCAGCAGTTACTCGGAACAGGGGGGGGGGCCCCAGCATTTT; CDR3 protein: CASSYSEQGGGPQHF
D gene: TRBD2; J gene: TRBJ2-2; CDR3 length: 14; clone size: once; V gene: TRBV7-3; CDR3 DNA: TGTGCCAGCAGCACCGGGACTAGGGTTGGGGAGCTGTTTTTT; CDR3 protein: CASSTGTRVGELFF
D gene: TRBD1; J gene: TRBJ1-1; CDR3 length: 15; clone size: -; V gene: TRBV2; CDR3 DNA: TGTGCCAGCAGTACGGGACAGGGGAGGAACACTGAAGCTTTCTTT; CDR3 protein: CASSTGQGRNTEAFF
D gene: -; J gene: TRBJ2-2; CDR3 length: 15; clone size: -; V gene: TRBV7-2; CDR3 DNA: TGTGCCAGCAGCTTAAACAGGGCAGGGACCGGGGAGCTGTTTTTT; CDR3 protein: CASSLNRAGTGELFF
D gene: -; J gene: TRBJ2-3; CDR3 length: 14; clone size: few; V gene: TRBV5-1; CDR3 DNA: TGCGCCAGCAGCTTCCGACAGTACACAGATACGCAGTATTTT; CDR3 protein: CASSFRQYTDTQYF
D gene: TRBD1; J gene: TRBJ2-7; CDR3 length: 14; clone size: many; V gene: TRBV7-6; CDR3 DNA: TGTGCCAGCGGGGGGGGACAGGGCACGCACGAGCAGTACTTC; CDR3 protein: CASGGGQGTHEQYF
D gene: -; J gene: TRBJ1-2; CDR3 length: 14; clone size: -; V gene: TRBV12-3/TRBV12-4; CDR3 DNA: TGTGCCAGCAGTTTAATGGGGAGCGACTATGGCTACACCTTC; CDR3 protein: CASSLMGSDYGYTF